A single sample is the source of the 15 T cell receptor beta chains below, sequenced in a study of shared clonotypes between healthy human individuals. The table came from immunoSEQ multiplex PCR; TCRdb's copy has only in-frame clones and leaves some out. This repertoire shows 450,000 to 500,000 clones, 81% found once; its top ten account for about 13%. The sample was PBMCs. The receptors shown here come from a woman between 40 and 50 years old in good health. Some clones in this sample may be carry-over from other donors' samples.

A few counts support this clone. The chain combines TRBV10-1 with TRBJ2-2; 8 bases match TRBD1. Germline lookup yields CDR1 WNHNN and CDR2 SYGVQD (reference sequence). With 0 bases clipped from V and 1 base from J, the junction kept 1 base outside the gene matches. The CDR3 is made up of 16 amino acids. The CDR3, as DNA: TGCGCCAGCAGTGAGTCCAGGGGGCAGAACACCGGGGAGCTGTTTTTT. This gives the protein CASSESRGQNTGELFF.

This chain connects TRBV29-1 to TRBJ2-3, with 8 bases lining up with TRBD1. The CDR3 has 14 residues. Germline assignment: CDR1 SQVTM and CDR2 ANQGSEA. With V trimmed by 4 bases and J by 4 bases, 7 bases remained unmatched. For the CDR3, the DNA is TGCAGCGTTGTAGGGCAGGGGGCCCCAGATACGCAGTATTTT. It yields the protein CSVVGQGAPDTQYF.

For this clone: This CDR3 is also generated by other DNA sequences in the sample. J is TRBJ2-7 and V is TRBV19; tentative D call: TRBD2 (6 bases). The CDR3 covers 12 residues. Germline lookup yields CDR1 LNHDA and CDR2 SQIVND (reference sequence). Trimming left V 4 bases short and J 3 bases short, with 7 bases between. This CDR3 is CASSTGSYEQYF. As DNA, the CDR3 is TGTGCCAGTAGTACCGGGAGCTACGAGCAGTACTTC. Combining the CDR3 with reference TRBV19 and TRBJ2-7 gives the whole variable domain DGGITQSPKYLFRKEGQNVTLSCEQNLNHDAMYWYRQDPGQGLRLIYYSQIVNDFQKGDIAEGYSVSREKKESFPLTVTSAQKNPTAFYLCASSTGSYEQYFGPGTRLTVT.

The rearrangement links TRBV28 to TRBJ2-7; D is uncertain. The V end was cut by 5 bases, the J end by 0 bases, with 14 bases between. This CDR3 is 15 amino acids long. Germline V CDR1 and CDR2: MDHEN, SYDVKM. The CDR3 here is CASSPPARSSYEQYF. The CDR3 DNA reads as TGTGCCAGCAGTCCCCCGGCCCGTAGCTCCTACGAGCAGTACTTC.

Remarks on this clone: With only one base between it and a far larger clone, this is likely a read error. The J gene is TRBJ2-3, the V gene TRBV4-2; D possibly matches TRBD1 or TRBD2 (5 bases each). V lost 6 bases and J 1 base, leaving 20 bases between the germline ends. This CDR3 is built from 17 residues. Per germline, CDR1 LGHNA and CDR2 YNFKEQ. CDR3 bases: TGTGCCAGCAGTCCAAGTGCAAACGGGGCTCGCACAGATACGCAGTATTTT. Encoded protein: CASSPSANGARTDTQYF.

This clone came up a few times. This likely came from a read error, as a far larger clone is one base away. The genes are TRBV28 and TRBJ1-1; 9 bases fit TRBD1. There are 15 residues in the CDR3. J was trimmed by 3 bases and V by 4 bases; bases with no gene match: 6. Germline assignment: CDR1 MDHEN and CDR2 SYDVKM. CDR3 coding DNA: TGTGCCAGCAGTTCAACAGGGGGCGGTTACACTGAAGCTTTCTTT. As protein: CASSSTGGGYTEAFF.

A note on this clone: This likely reflects a read error, since a far larger clone is one base away. Other DNA sequences within the sample encode an identical CDR3. This chain connects TRBV5-1 to TRBJ2-2; 11 nucleotides line up with TRBD1. The CDR3 length is 16 residues. Germline V gene data show CDR1 as SGHRS and CDR2 as YFSETQ. In nucleotides, the CDR3 is TGCGCCAGCAGCCGGACAGGGGGCGCGAACACAGGGGAGCTGTTTTTT. Amino acids: CASSRTGGANTGELFF.

Only a few counts were recorded for this clone. The rearrangement links TRBV2 to TRBJ2-3; either TRBD1 or TRBD2 may fit D (6 bases each). Germline-derived CDR1 and CDR2 are SNHLY and FYNNEI. The V and J ends lost 3 bases and 3 bases respectively, with 13 bases between them. This CDR3 is built from 15 residues. The CDR3 DNA sequence: TGTGCCAGCAGTGACGACAGGCGGGGAACAGATACGCAGTATTTT. This encodes CASSDDRRGTDTQYF.

V and J are TRBV18 and TRBJ1-5; 7 bases fit TRBD1. The CDR3 has 15 residues. CDR1 KGHSH and CDR2 LQKENI come from the germline V gene. V lost 4 bases, J lost 11 bases, and 14 bases stayed unmatched. CDR3 protein: CASSRGGGAGLAQHF. The DNA of the CDR3 is TGTGCCAGCTCACGAGGAGGGGGCGCCGGGTTAGCCCAGCATTTT. The full variable domain, completed using reference TRBV18 and TRBJ1-5, is NAGVMQNPRHLVRRRGQEARLRCSPMKGHSHVYWYRQLPEEGLKFMVYLQKENIIDESGMPKERFSAEFPKEGPSILRIQQVVRGDSAAYFCASSRGGGAGLAQHFGDGTRLSIL.

J is TRBJ1-5 and V is TRBV19; possibly TRBD1 for D (5 bases). CDR1 and CDR2 (germline): LNHDA, SQIVND (reference sequence). This CDR3 region has 14 residues. Trimming pared 3 bases from V and 2 bases from J, leaving 8 bases between. CDR3 region: CASSITQGNQPQHF. The CDR3 nucleotides read TGTGCCAGTAGTATCACACAGGGCAATCAGCCCCAGCATTTT.

Details on this clone: A read error likely explains this, since a far larger clone differs by one base. This chain links TRBV28 with TRBJ2-7, with D perhaps TRBD2 (6 bases). Trimming shortened V by 6 bases and J by 6 bases, and 21 bases separated the two germline ends. The germline V gene has CDR1 MDHEN and CDR2 SYDVKM. This CDR3 region has 15 residues. CDR3 in amino acids: CASSRQREISCEQYF. CDR3 bases: TGTGCCAGCAGCCGCCAACGGGAGATAAGCTGCGAGCAGTACTTC.

This chain uses TRBV30 with TRBJ1-1; the D gene is possibly TRBD1 (5 bases). CDR1 GTSNPN and CDR2 SVGIG come from the germline V gene (reference sequence). The CDR3 runs to 13 residues. V was cut by 1 base and J by 3 bases, with 9 bases left in between. Here the CDR3 reads CAWSETGHTEAFF. In DNA form, the CDR3 reads TGTGCCTGGAGTGAAACAGGCCACACTGAAGCTTTCTTT.

CDR3 DNA: TGCAGCGTCTCCACTAGCGGGGGGATGGAGCAGTTCTTC. This gives the protein CSVSTSGGMEQFF. The rearrangement joins TRBV29-1 to TRBJ2-1; TRBD2 aligns across 12 bases. Germline-derived CDR1 and CDR2 are SQVTM and ANQGSEA. The CDR3 length is 13 residues. With V trimmed by 6 bases and J by 10 bases, 7 bases remained unmatched.

A word on this clone: A far larger clone is only one base removed, so a read error is likely. The chain links TRBV10-3 to TRBJ2-7; D remains unclear. V lost 3 bases and J 5 bases, leaving 5 bases between the germline ends. The CDR3 has 11 amino acids. Germline V gene sequence: CDR1 ENHRY, CDR2 SYGVKD. The DNA for the CDR3 is TGTGCCATCAGTGAAGGGCACGAGCAGTACTTC. This codes for CAISEGHEQYF.

V usage is TRBV30 and J usage is TRBJ1-5; D gene ambiguous. The V end lost 0 bases, the J end lost 4 bases, and 7 bases lay between the germline ends. The CDR3 spans 13 residues. CDR1 GTSNPN and CDR2 SVGIG come from the germline V gene (reference sequence). The CDR3 reads CAWSVGLNQPQHF. Here the CDR3 DNA reads TGTGCCTGGAGTGTAGGGTTAAATCAGCCCCAGCATTTT.